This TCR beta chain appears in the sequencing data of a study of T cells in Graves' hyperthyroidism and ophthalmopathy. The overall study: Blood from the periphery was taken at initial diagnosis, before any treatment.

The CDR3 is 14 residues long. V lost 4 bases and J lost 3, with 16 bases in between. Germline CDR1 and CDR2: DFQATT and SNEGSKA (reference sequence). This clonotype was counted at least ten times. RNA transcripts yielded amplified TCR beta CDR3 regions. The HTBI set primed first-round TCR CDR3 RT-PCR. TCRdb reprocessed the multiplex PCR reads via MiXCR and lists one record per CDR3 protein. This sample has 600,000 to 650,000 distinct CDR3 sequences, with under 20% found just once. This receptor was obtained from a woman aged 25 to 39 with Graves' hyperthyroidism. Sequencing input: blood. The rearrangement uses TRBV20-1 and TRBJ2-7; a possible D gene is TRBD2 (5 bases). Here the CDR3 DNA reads TGCAGTGCTAAAGGCCTAGCCGTCTTCTACGAGCAGTACTTC. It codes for CSAKGLAVFYEQYF.